A selection of T cell receptor beta chains follows, all from one sample in a study of T cells in Graves' hyperthyroidism and ophthalmopathy. TCRdb re-derived calls from the multiplex PCR reads in MiXCR, one entry per CDR3 protein. This repertoire shows hundreds of thousands of distinct CDR3 sequences, 12% to 15% found once; its top ten account for roughly 10%. Specimen: blood. These receptor sequences come from a woman aged 18-35 years with Graves' hyperthyroidism. CDR3s include the opening cysteine and the closing phenylalanine or tryptophan. A D gene is named only where the DNA matches it firmly. The size field is filled for only some rows; it gives once, few, many or a size class.

>TRBJ1-1|many|TRBV6-2/TRBV6-3|NA
CASSYNMNTEAFF
TGTGCCAGCAGTTATAATATGAACACTGAAGCTTTCTTT
>TRBJ1-3|once|TRBV3-1|TRBD1
CASSTGGGTIYF
TGTGCCAGCTCGACAGGGGGGGGCACCATATATTTT
>TRBJ2-1|many|TRBV5-4|NA
CASSLTRVTRNEQFF
TGTGCCAGCAGCTTGACGCGGGTCACACGGAATGAGCAGTTCTTC
>TRBJ2-3|many|TRBV30|TRBD2
CAWSIGGSGDTQYF
TGTGCCTGGAGTATTGGCGGGAGTGGGGATACGCAGTATTTT
>TRBJ2-7|many|TRBV30|NA
CAWSVLANYEQYF
TGTGCCTGGAGTGTACTGGCGAACTACGAGCAGTACTTC
>TRBJ1-1|many|TRBV5-6|TRBD1
CASSLDRGVNTEAFF
TGTGCCAGCAGCTTAGACAGGGGGGTGAACACTGAAGCTTTCTTT
>TRBJ2-2|NA|TRBV6-2/TRBV6-3|NA
CASSYSKLRGVTGELFF
TGTGCCAGCAGTTACTCGAAATTGCGGGGAGTCACCGGGGAGCTGTTTTTT
>TRBJ2-7|NA|TRBV20-1|NA
CSARGPVGGSKYEQYF
TGCAGTGCTAGAGGACCTGTTGGGGGATCAAAGTACGAGCAGTACTTC
>TRBJ1-1|few|TRBV4-3|NA
CASSQDGPTTTHTEAFF
TGCGCCAGCAGCCAAGATGGGCCTACCACTACCCACACTGAAGCTTTCTTT
>TRBJ2-5|many|TRBV3-1|NA
CASRSTGGETQYF
TGTGCCAGCAGATCGACAGGCGGAGAGACCCAGTACTTC
>TRBJ1-5|NA|TRBV19|NA
CASSMEGIRRNQPQHF
TGTGCCAGTAGTATGGAGGGGATCCGGCGCAATCAGCCCCAGCATTTT
>TRBJ1-2|many|TRBV20-1|TRBD1
CSSYSTGRHGYTF
TGCAGTTCCTATTCGACAGGGCGGCATGGCTACACCTTC
>TRBJ2-7|NA|TRBV29-1|NA
CSVRGKAYEQYF
TGCAGCGTTCGAGGGAAAGCCTACGAGCAGTACTTC
>TRBJ2-7|NA|TRBV20-1|TRBD2
CSARGLGRERSYEQYF
TGCAGTGCTAGGGGCCTGGGGCGGGAGCGTAGCTACGAGCAGTACTTC
>TRBJ1-2|many|TRBV19|NA
CASSARGEYYGYTF
TGTGCCAGTAGTGCCCGGGGGGAGTACTATGGCTACACCTTC
>TRBJ2-7|many|TRBV6-1|NA
CASSSLGTGAYEQYF
TGTGCCAGCAGTAGTCTCGGGACGGGGGCCTACGAGCAGTACTTC
>TRBJ2-7|NA|TRBV19|NA
CASSPRGEDEQYF
TGTGCCAGTAGTCCCCGCGGGGAGGACGAGCAGTACTTC
>TRBJ2-1|NA|TRBV30|NA
CAWSVLGVLAPADNEQFF
TGTGCCTGGAGTGTACTGGGTGTCCTAGCGCCGGCGGACAATGAGCAGTTCTTC
>TRBJ2-7|many|TRBV18|NA
CASSPTSYEQYF
TGTGCCAGCAGCCCAACATCCTACGAGCAGTACTTC
>TRBJ2-2|many|TRBV6-6|NA
CASSYAGAGTGELFF
TGTGCCAGCAGTTACGCGGGGGCCGGCACCGGGGAGCTGTTTTTT
>TRBJ2-2|NA|TRBV6-2/TRBV6-3|TRBD2
CASGTLTSGTHTGELFF
TGTGCCAGCGGAACGCTAACTAGCGGGACTCACACCGGGGAGCTGTTTTTT
>TRBJ1-1|many|TRBV18|NA
CASLGRENTEAFF
TGTGCCAGCCTAGGACGAGAGAACACTGAAGCTTTCTTT
>TRBJ2-2|few|TRBV7-2|TRBD2
CASSSGLATHTGELFF
TGTGCCAGCAGCTCCGGACTAGCAACCCATACCGGGGAGCTGTTTTTT
>TRBJ2-1|many|TRBV29-1|TRBD2
CSVEPSGEGAYNEQFF
TGCAGCGTTGAACCTAGCGGGGAGGGGGCCTACAATGAGCAGTTCTTC
>TRBJ2-1|many|TRBV11-3|TRBD2
CASRDSSGGYNEQFF
TGTGCCAGCAGAGATTCTAGCGGGGGCTACAATGAGCAGTTCTTC
>TRBJ2-2|NA|TRBV18|NA
CASTFTTGELFF
TGTGCCAGCACCTTTACAACCGGGGAGCTGTTTTTT
>TRBJ2-1|many|TRBV20-1|NA
CSARETLGGKWFHEQFF
TGCAGTGCTAGAGAGACCCTCGGAGGGAAGTGGTTCCATGAGCAGTTCTTC
>TRBJ2-2|few|TRBV19|TRBD1
CASWDRVTGELFF
TGTGCCAGTTGGGACAGGGTGACCGGGGAGCTGTTTTTT
>TRBJ2-1|NA|TRBV5-1|TRBD1
CASSVGDRIVSDEQFF
TGCGCCAGCAGCGTTGGGGACAGGATTGTTTCCGATGAGCAGTTCTTC
>TRBJ1-3|NA|TRBV30|NA
CAWSVGGSGNTIYF
TGTGCCTGGAGTGTAGGGGGCTCTGGAAACACCATATATTTT
>TRBJ1-6|few|TRBV9|TRBD1
CASSVSRDRNNSPLHF
TGTGCCAGCAGCGTTTCCCGGGACAGGAATAATTCACCCCTCCACTTT
>TRBJ1-3|NA|TRBV18|NA
CASSPGAPGNTIYF
TGTGCCAGCTCACCGGGAGCGCCGGGAAACACCATATATTTT
>TRBJ2-5|few|TRBV2|TRBD2
CASSQPGLEGGRTQYF
TGTGCCAGCAGCCAACCCGGACTAGAGGGTGGAAGGACCCAGTACTTC
>TRBJ2-1|many|TRBV19|TRBD1
CASSMGTGLHEQFF
TGTGCCAGTAGTATGGGGACAGGGCTTCATGAGCAGTTCTTC
>TRBJ2-1|many|TRBV7-2|TRBD2
CASSLFGTSGRSYNEQFF
TGTGCCAGCAGCTTATTTGGGACTAGCGGGAGGTCCTACAATGAGCAGTTCTTC
>TRBJ2-1|NA|TRBV6-2/TRBV6-3|NA
CASRKTESSYNEQFF
TGTGCCAGCAGGAAAACAGAGAGCTCCTACAATGAGCAGTTCTTC
>TRBJ2-1|many|TRBV7-3|TRBD2
CASSQGGGGDEQFF
TGTGCCAGCAGCCAGGGTGGGGGGGGAGATGAGCAGTTCTTC
>TRBJ2-4|many|TRBV2|NA
CASSVQGLTKNIQYF
TGTGCCAGCAGTGTCCAGGGGTTGACCAAAAACATTCAGTACTTC
>TRBJ2-7|NA|TRBV3-2|NA
CASSQEGRGTRRGPYEQYF
TGTGCCAGCAGCCAAGAGGGGAGGGGTACTCGTCGGGGTCCCTACGAGCAGTACTTC
>TRBJ2-7|many|TRBV2|NA
CASSFSLDGTSPYEQYF
TGTGCCAGCAGTTTCTCGCTGGATGGGACAAGTCCCTACGAGCAGTACTTC
>TRBJ2-5|many|TRBV4-1|NA
CASSQSNLGKGQETQYF
TGCGCCAGCAGCCAATCCAATCTCGGGAAGGGCCAAGAGACCCAGTACTTC
>TRBJ2-2|few|TRBV12-3/TRBV12-4|NA
CASRRTLANTGELFF
TGTGCCAGCAGGCGGACCCTAGCGAACACCGGGGAGCTGTTTTTT
>TRBJ2-7|many|TRBV2|TRBD1
CASSGTETYEQYF
TGTGCCAGCAGCGGGACAGAAACCTACGAGCAGTACTTC
>TRBJ2-1|NA|TRBV7-3|NA
CASSWTPGVEQFF
TGTGCCAGCAGCTGGACACCCGGGGTTGAGCAGTTCTTC
>TRBJ1-4|NA|TRBV7-9|NA
CASSSWTEANEKLFF
TGTGCCAGCAGCTCTTGGACAGAAGCTAATGAAAAACTGTTTTTT